The rows below give T cell receptor beta chains drawn from one sample of a study of human CD8 memory T cell subsets. TCRdb reanalyzed the 5' RACE reads, giving one entry per CDR3 protein sequence and no DNA. The table for this sample gives fewer than 20,000 distinct CDR3 sequences. Sample: CD8+ T cells from PBMCs. The receptors were gathered from a human donor in good health. Each CDR3 is given with its conserved first and last residue. For some rows the clone size is stated as once, few or many, or as a class when expanded; others skip it.

cdr3_aa clone_size j_call v_call
CASSDYVREAFF medium-sized TRBJ1-1 TRBV6-1
CASSFVPGQTQETQYF NA TRBJ2-5 TRBV5-5
CATSMEREVADTQYF NA TRBJ2-3 TRBV15
CASSQEGRWNQPQHF NA TRBJ1-5 TRBV4-1
CSARDGTSGYTF NA TRBJ1-2 TRBV20-1
CASSESRGVAFF medium-sized TRBJ1-1 TRBV10-1
CASSPTGGDGEQYF NA TRBJ2-7 TRBV28
CSARDLTTGTNTGELFF NA TRBJ2-2 TRBV20-1
CASSISGSYNEQFF NA TRBJ2-1 TRBV19
CASSGSGGELFF NA TRBJ2-2 TRBV2
CASSLFGLLNTEAFF NA TRBJ1-1 TRBV28
CASSLESRGYYGYTF NA TRBJ1-2 TRBV5-1
CSVEGAGETYNEQFF NA TRBJ2-1 TRBV29-1
CASSDAFSPAYEQYF NA TRBJ2-7 TRBV6-1
CASSQEWAAPDTQYF NA TRBJ2-3 TRBV4-2